Listed here is a single TCR beta chain. The data stem from a study of blood T cell repertoires in COVID-19. Study details: There were acute and convalescent COVID-19 samples, and they came from the United States, Italy and Spain. T cells, B-cell-depleted T cells, or PBMCs provided the cDNA or gDNA that served as material.

Germline-derived CDR1 and CDR2 are MNHEY and SMNVEV (reference sequence). The CDR3 is made up of 14 amino acids. V shed 6 bases and J shed 1 base, with 12 bases lying between them. Source study methods: Estimated nucleated cell counts came from reference gene primer amplification. Assay used: immunoSEQ multiplex PCR; TCRdb lists only in-frame clones, some missing. The V and J calls and clone size come from that table; D and trimming were worked out from the DNA. The repertoire consists of about 210,000 clones, with 84% occurring once and the leading ten covering approximately 8%. What was sequenced was peripheral blood. The genes are TRBV27 and TRBJ2-5; TRBD1 is a possible D gene (6 bases). The receptor's source is a woman aged 45-60 years with active or convalescent COVID-19. The CDR3 nucleotides read TGTGCCAGCAGAAAGGGACAATCCCAAGAGACCCAGTACTTC. Translating gives CASRKGQSQETQYF.